One sample yielded the 17 T cell receptor beta chains listed below, sequenced in a study of identical twins. TCRdb reprocessed the 5' RACE reads via MiXCR and lists one record per CDR3 protein. The sample lists just over 500,000 distinct CDR3 sequences; around 20% were seen once. This same sample was also taken into another study, of T cells expressing NK-cell markers.

The sequenced sample was CD4+ T cells sorted from blood. These receptors all come from a woman aged 18 to 35 in good health.

The chain's CDR3 is CASSEAGATDTQYF. The CDR3 nucleotides are TGTGCCAGCAGCGAAGCGGGAGCGACAGATACGCAGTATTTT. This rearrangement joins TRBV9 to TRBJ2-3; 8 nucleotides align to TRBD2. The CDR3 is 14 residues long. Germline CDR1 reads SGDLS; CDR2 reads YYNGEE. The V segment lost 3 bases and the J segment 3 bases; nucleotides outside the gene matches: 3.

This clonotype was counted once. The chain has TRBV20-1 and TRBJ2-7; 10 bases map to TRBD1. Germline V lookup: CDR1 DFQATT, CDR2 SNEGSKA (reference sequence). The CDR3 is 13 amino acids. V lost 8 bases to trimming and J lost 5 bases; unmatched junction nucleotides: 9. The chain's CDR3 is CSSALTGGNEQYF. In DNA, the CDR3 is TGCAGTTCCGCTTTGACAGGGGGCAACGAGCAGTACTTC.

This clonotype has at least ten counts. CDR3 in amino acids: CASSPDRGTREQYF. The CDR3, as DNA: TGTGCCAGCAGCCCTGACAGGGGAACGAGGGAGCAGTACTTC. The gene calls are TRBV7-9 and TRBJ2-7; 8 bases line up with TRBD1. This CDR3 has 14 residues. V shed 5 bases and J 7 bases; nucleotides not matched to a gene: 10. Germline CDR1 and CDR2: SEHNR and FQNEAQ (reference sequence).

This clonotype has a handful of counts. CDR3 bases: TGTGCCAGCAGCTTGGACCGAATGGCACCCCTCCACTTT. This encodes CASSLDRMAPLHF. The V call is TRBV5-6, the J call TRBJ1-6, with D unresolved. The CDR3 loop spans 13 amino acids. Germline V CDR1 and CDR2: SGHDT, YYEEEE. Between the trimmed V and J ends, which lost 0 bases and 11 bases, there was a span of 9 bases.

The rearrangement links TRBV6-2 or TRBV6-3 to TRBJ2-1, with D possibly TRBD2 on 5 matching bases. Germline values: CDR1 MNHEY, CDR2 SVGEGT. V was clipped by 5 bases and J by 6 bases, with 17 bases between them. This CDR3 is built from 15 residues. The CDR3 reads CASSRRWAGRNEQFF. CDR3 nucleotides: TGTGCCAGCAGTAGGAGGTGGGCCGGCCGCAATGAGCAGTTCTTC.

This chain links TRBV12-3 or TRBV12-4 with TRBJ1-2, with 7 bases that match TRBD1. This CDR3 comprises 14 residues. V lost 3 bases, J lost 6 bases, and 7 bases stayed unmatched. The CDR3 reads CASSFYRGKDGYTF. In nucleotides, the CDR3 is TGTGCCAGCAGTTTCTACAGGGGTAAAGATGGCTACACCTTC.

There are a few counts of this clonotype. The genes are TRBV30 and TRBJ1-1; 7 nucleotides line up with TRBD1. Germline assignment: CDR1 GTSNPN and CDR2 SVGIG (reference sequence). This CDR3 contains 14 residues. V lost 5 bases, J lost 1 base, and 7 bases stayed unmatched. For the CDR3, the DNA is TGTGCCTGGTGCGAGGGACAGAGGAACACTGAAGCTTTCTTT. Protein sequence: CAWCEGQRNTEAFF. The entire variable domain, with the rest obtained from reference TRBV30 and TRBJ1-1, is as follows: SQTIHQWPATLVQPVGSPLSLECTVEGTSNPNLYWYRQAAGRGLQLLFYSVGIGQISSEVPQNLSASRPQDRQFILSSKKLLLSDSGFYLCAWCEGQRNTEAFFGQGTRLTVV.

Only a few counts were recorded for this clonotype. The chain combines TRBV10-3 with TRBJ2-3; D is perhaps TRBD2 (6 bases). The CDR3 is made up of 19 amino acids. Germline loops: CDR1 ENHRY, CDR2 SYGVKD. V dropped 4 bases and J dropped 1 base, with 24 bases sitting between them. Written as DNA, the CDR3 is TGTGCCATCAGTGGTAGGCTAGCGAACTGGCGTATTGGCACAGATACGCAGTATTTT. This sequence encodes CAISGRLANWRIGTDTQYF.

The chain couples TRBV6-5 to TRBJ2-2; D is perhaps TRBD1 or TRBD2 (5 bases each). Germline values: CDR1 MNHEY, CDR2 SVGAGI. The CDR3 runs 15 residues. Trimming stripped 3 bases from V and 6 bases from J, with 14 bases between. The CDR3 bases are TGTGCCAGCAGTTATAGGAGGCAGGGCTCCGGGGAGCTGTTTTTT. This encodes CASSYRRQGSGELFF.

This clonotype was found a few times. The genes are TRBV7-2 and TRBJ2-2; D is unclear. Germline V gene data show CDR1 as SGHTA and CDR2 as FQGNSA. This CDR3 has 14 amino acids. V was clipped by 5 bases and J by 4 bases, with 11 bases between them. The CDR3 loop reads CASSQNSGTGELFF. The CDR3, as DNA: TGTGCCAGCAGCCAAAACTCGGGCACCGGGGAGCTGTTTTTT.

The rearrangement uses TRBV20-1 and TRBJ2-6; D gene unclear. CDR3 length: 16 residues. V was trimmed by 0 bases and J by 0 bases, leaving 9 bases between them. The germline V gene has CDR1 DFQATT and CDR2 SNEGSKA (reference sequence). CDR3 nucleotide sequence: TGCAGTGCTAGAGATGGTATAAGCTCTGGGGCCAACGTCCTGACTTTC. It encodes CSARDGISSGANVLTF.

The rearrangement joins TRBV5-1 to TRBJ2-5; D possibly corresponds to TRBD1 (5 bases). Germline CDR1 and CDR2: SGHRS and YFSETQ. The length of the CDR3 is 15 residues. V lost 0 bases to trimming and J lost 4 bases, with 13 bases between them. This CDR3 is CASSLAWAGLETQYF. The CDR3 DNA is TGCGCCAGCAGCTTGGCCTGGGCAGGGCTAGAGACCCAGTACTTC.

This chain uses TRBV6-5 with TRBJ2-7, with 10 bases aligning to TRBD1. CDR1 and CDR2 from the germline V gene are MNHEY and SVGAGI. J lost 8 bases, V lost 2 bases, and 6 bases had no gene match. The CDR3 covers 14 residues. The CDR3 protein is CASSYRGQGTQQYF. Written as DNA, the CDR3 is TGTGCCAGCAGTTACAGGGGACAGGGGACGCAGCAGTACTTC.

J is TRBJ2-1 and V is TRBV7-9; D ambiguous. Germline V gene sequence: CDR1 SEHNR, CDR2 FQNEAQ (reference sequence). The CDR3 covers 14 residues. V dropped 4 bases and J dropped 3 bases, with 10 bases sitting between them. CDR3: CASSSLRNYNEQFF. In nucleotides, the CDR3 is TGTGCCAGCAGCTCCCTGCGGAACTACAATGAGCAGTTCTTC.

This clonotype was counted a few times. This CDR3 is CASSRQGVLGNTEAFF. The CDR3 coding sequence is TGTGCCAGCAGCCGACAGGGGGTTTTGGGGAACACTGAAGCTTTCTTT. The chain carries TRBV6-1 and TRBJ1-1; 9 bases are a match to TRBD1. The CDR3 has 16 residues. Germline V CDR1 and CDR2: MNHNS, SASEGT. With 6 bases clipped from V and 1 base from J, the junction kept 9 bases outside the gene matches.

In its sample, this clonotype was seen a few times. The chain has TRBV7-3 and TRBJ2-7, with D possibly being TRBD1 (7 bases). Germline V gene sequence: CDR1 SGHTA, CDR2 FQGTGA. This CDR3 comprises 15 residues. V lost 7 bases and J 3 bases, leaving 19 bases between the germline ends. CDR3 nucleotide sequence: TGTGCCAGCACCCCAGGGGGGTTCCTTAGCTACGAGCAGTACTTC. Translation gives CASTPGGFLSYEQYF. Drawing the rest from reference TRBV7-3 and TRBJ2-7, the complete variable domain is GAGVSQTPSNKVTEKGKYVELRCDPISGHTALYWYRQSLGQGPEFLIYFQGTGAADDSGLPNDRFFAVRPEGSVSTLKIQRTERGDSAVYLCASTPGGFLSYEQYFGPGTRLTVT.

V usage is TRBV15 and J usage is TRBJ2-5; the D call may be TRBD1 or TRBD2 (5 bases each). There are 13 residues in the CDR3. V was cut by 5 bases and J by 4 bases, with 11 bases left in between. Germline values: CDR1 LNHNV, CDR2 YYDKDF (reference sequence). The CDR3 bases are TGTGCCACCAGCCGAGGGGAAGGAGAGACCCAGTACTTC. Translated, it gives CATSRGEGETQYF.